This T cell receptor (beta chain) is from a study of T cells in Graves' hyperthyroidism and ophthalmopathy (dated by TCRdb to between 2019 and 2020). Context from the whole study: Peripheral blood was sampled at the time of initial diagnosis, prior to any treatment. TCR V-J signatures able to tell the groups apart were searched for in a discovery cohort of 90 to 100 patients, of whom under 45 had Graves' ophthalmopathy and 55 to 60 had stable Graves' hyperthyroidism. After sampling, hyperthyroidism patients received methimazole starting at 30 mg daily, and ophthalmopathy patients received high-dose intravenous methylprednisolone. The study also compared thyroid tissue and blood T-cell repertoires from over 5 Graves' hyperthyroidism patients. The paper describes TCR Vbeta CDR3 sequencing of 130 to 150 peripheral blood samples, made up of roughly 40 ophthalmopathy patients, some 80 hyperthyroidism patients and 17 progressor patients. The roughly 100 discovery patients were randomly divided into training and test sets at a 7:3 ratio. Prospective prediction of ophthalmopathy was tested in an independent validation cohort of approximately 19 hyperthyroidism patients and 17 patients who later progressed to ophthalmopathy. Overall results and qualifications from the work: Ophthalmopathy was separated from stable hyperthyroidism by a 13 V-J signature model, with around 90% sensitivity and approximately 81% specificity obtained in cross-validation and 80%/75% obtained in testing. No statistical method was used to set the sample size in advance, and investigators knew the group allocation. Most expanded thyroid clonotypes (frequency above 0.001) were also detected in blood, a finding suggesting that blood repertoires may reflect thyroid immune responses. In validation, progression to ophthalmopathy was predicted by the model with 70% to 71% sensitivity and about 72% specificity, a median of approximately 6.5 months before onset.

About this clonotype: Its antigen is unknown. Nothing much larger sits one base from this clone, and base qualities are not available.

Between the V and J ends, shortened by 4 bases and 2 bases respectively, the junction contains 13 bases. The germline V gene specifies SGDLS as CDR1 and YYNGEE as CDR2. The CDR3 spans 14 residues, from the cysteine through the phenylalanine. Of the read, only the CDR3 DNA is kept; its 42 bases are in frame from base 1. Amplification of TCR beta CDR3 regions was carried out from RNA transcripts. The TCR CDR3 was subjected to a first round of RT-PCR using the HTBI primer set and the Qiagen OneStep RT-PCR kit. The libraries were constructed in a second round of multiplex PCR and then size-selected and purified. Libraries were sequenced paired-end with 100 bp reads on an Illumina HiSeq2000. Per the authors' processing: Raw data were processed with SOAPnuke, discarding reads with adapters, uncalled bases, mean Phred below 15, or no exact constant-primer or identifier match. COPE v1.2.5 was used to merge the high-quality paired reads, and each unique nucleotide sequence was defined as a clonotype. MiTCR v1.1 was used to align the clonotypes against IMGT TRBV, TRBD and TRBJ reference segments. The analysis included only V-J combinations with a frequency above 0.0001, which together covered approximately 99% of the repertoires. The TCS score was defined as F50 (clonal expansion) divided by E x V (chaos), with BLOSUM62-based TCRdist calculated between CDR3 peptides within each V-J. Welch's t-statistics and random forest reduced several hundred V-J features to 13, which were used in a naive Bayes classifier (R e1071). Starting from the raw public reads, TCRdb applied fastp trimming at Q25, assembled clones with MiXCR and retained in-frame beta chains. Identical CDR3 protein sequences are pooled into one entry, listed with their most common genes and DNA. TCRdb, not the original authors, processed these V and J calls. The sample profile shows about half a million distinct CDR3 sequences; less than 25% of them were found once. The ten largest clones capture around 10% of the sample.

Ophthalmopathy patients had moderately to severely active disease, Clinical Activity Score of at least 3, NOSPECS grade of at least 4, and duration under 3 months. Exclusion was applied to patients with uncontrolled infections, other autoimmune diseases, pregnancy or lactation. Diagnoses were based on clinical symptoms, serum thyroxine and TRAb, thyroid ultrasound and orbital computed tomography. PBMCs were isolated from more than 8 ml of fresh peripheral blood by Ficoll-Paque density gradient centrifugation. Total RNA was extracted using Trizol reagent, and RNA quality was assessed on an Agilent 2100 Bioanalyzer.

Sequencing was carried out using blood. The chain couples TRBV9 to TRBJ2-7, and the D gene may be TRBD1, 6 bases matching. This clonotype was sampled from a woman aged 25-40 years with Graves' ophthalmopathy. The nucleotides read TGTGCCAGCAGCACCCAGGGGATCCCCTACGAGCAGTACTTC. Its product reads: CASSTQGIPYEQYF.